The clone carrying this T cell receptor beta chain was counted at least ten times. Trimming cost V 3 bases and J 7 bases; bases outside gene matches: 3. The germline CDR1 and CDR2 sequences are DFQATT and SNEGSKA (reference sequence). CDR3 size: 13 residues. TCR beta CDR3 regions were amplified from RNA. TCR CDR3 regions were first amplified by RT-PCR with HTBI primers. TCRdb re-called the multiplex PCR reads with MiXCR, one entry per CDR3 protein. The sample carries a few hundred thousand distinct CDR3 sequences, roughly 46% recorded once. The sample comes from a study of T cells in Graves' hyperthyroidism and ophthalmopathy.

This TCR was sampled from a woman younger than 30 with Graves' hyperthyroidism. Sequenced input: peripheral blood or thyroid tissue (not recorded which). This chain links TRBV20-1 with TRBJ1-6; 7 bases agree with TRBD1. The CDR3 region has the DNA TGCAGTGCTAGGACAGGGCGGAATTCACCCCTCCACTTT. It yields the protein CSARTGRNSPLHF.